These 16 T cell receptor beta chains share one sample of origin, sequenced in a study of cytomegalovirus exposure and HLA in healthy donors. Use of 60 Vbeta and 13 Jbeta primers characterized the PCR. Here immunoSEQ multiplex PCR was the method, and the copy in TCRdb shows in-frame clones only, minus some. The sample has around 140,000 clones. Sequenced: PBMCs. These receptors originate from a woman aged 40 to 50 in good health and CMV-seronegative.

V usage is TRBV5-6 and J usage is TRBJ1-5, with 7 bases matching TRBD1. Germline-derived CDR1 and CDR2 are SGHDT and YYEEEE. The CDR3 is 14 residues long. V gave up 5 bases and J gave up 2 bases; unmatched junction bases: 4. The DNA for the CDR3 is TGTGCCAGCAGGACAGGGACAGGCAATCAGCCCCAGCATTTT. Translation gives CASRTGTGNQPQHF.

The V and J genes are TRBV28 and TRBJ1-2; 8 nucleotides match TRBD1. The CDR3 totals 14 residues. With 4 bases clipped from V and 7 bases from J, the junction kept 8 bases outside the gene matches. Germline V gene data show CDR1 as MDHEN and CDR2 as SYDVKM. CDR3 DNA: TGTGCCAGCAGTTCCACGACAGGGGCGGCTGGCTACACCTTC. Translating gives CASSSTTGAAGYTF.

DNA of the CDR3: TGTGCCAGCATCCGAGGTTGGACAGGGGGGGCTTATGGCTACACCTTC. Translated: CASIRGWTGGAYGYTF. The chain is built from TRBV2 and TRBJ1-2, with 10 nucleotides matching TRBD1. Germline CDR1 and CDR2: SNHLY and FYNNEI. The CDR3 has 16 residues. The junction had 13 bases not matched to a gene; V was cut back by 7 bases and J by 5 bases.

The chain combines TRBV7-3 with TRBJ1-5; the D gene is possibly TRBD1 (5 bases). The CDR3 has 13 residues. Trimming cost V 5 bases and J 6 bases, with 11 bases left between them. The V gene's germline CDR1 is SGHTA and CDR2 FQGTGA. The CDR3 DNA reads TGTGCCAGCAGCCCCACGGGGGGTCAGCCCCAGCATTTT. Translating it yields CASSPTGGQPQHF. Together with reference TRBV7-3 and TRBJ1-5, the CDR3 gives the full variable domain: GAGVSQTPSNKVTEKGKYVELRCDPISGHTALYWYRQSLGQGPEFLIYFQGTGAADDSGLPNDRFFAVRPEGSVSTLKIQRTERGDSAVYLCASSPTGGQPQHFGDGTRLSIL.

This sequence joins TRBV9 and TRBJ2-1; 7 bases match TRBD2. CDR1 is SGDLS and CDR2 is YYNGEE in the germline V gene. The CDR3 has 17 residues. V shed 0 bases and J 7 bases; nucleotides not matched to a gene: 13. The chain's CDR3 is CASSVGAGLGGGNEQFF. DNA of the CDR3: TGTGCCAGCAGCGTAGGAGCGGGGCTCGGAGGAGGGAATGAGCAGTTCTTC.

This chain uses TRBV7-3 with TRBJ2-3, with 10 bases matching TRBD1. V shed 1 base and J 2 bases; nucleotides not matched to a gene: 12. Per germline, CDR1 SGHTA and CDR2 FQGTGA. The length of the CDR3 is 19 residues. This chain's CDR3 is CASSLNSVGGTGATDTQYF. The CDR3 coding sequence is TGTGCCAGCAGCTTAAATAGTGTGGGTGGGACAGGGGCCACAGATACGCAGTATTTT.

This chain links TRBV2 with TRBJ1-6; D not resolved. There are 12 residues in the CDR3. V was shortened by 8 bases and J by 9 bases, with 11 bases between the two germline ends. CDR1 is SNHLY, CDR2 FYNNEI, per germline. The CDR3 spells CASERESSPLHF. The CDR3 DNA is TGTGCCAGCGAACGGGAATCTTCACCCCTCCACTTT.

This chain uses TRBV5-8 with TRBJ1-3; perhaps TRBD1 as D (5 bases). This CDR3 contains 15 residues. The germline CDR1 and CDR2 sequences are SGHTS and YDEGEE. V shed 0 bases and J shed 2 bases, with 9 bases lying between them. CDR3 bases: TGTGCCAGCAGCTTGGGTGGGGCGACTGGAAACACCATATATTTT. Translated: CASSLGGATGNTIYF.

The chain recombines TRBV18 with TRBJ2-2; 12 positions match TRBD1. V lost 2 bases to trimming and J lost 5 bases; unmatched junction nucleotides: 9. Per germline, CDR1 KGHSH and CDR2 LQKENI. This CDR3 is 18 amino acids long. The DNA of the CDR3 is TGTGCCAGCTCACCAATCGCCCCGGGACAGGGGGCGACCGGGGAGCTGTTTTTT. Translated, it gives CASSPIAPGQGATGELFF.

This chain links TRBV29-1 with TRBJ1-1; TRBD1 aligns across 9 bases. The CDR3 has 14 amino acids. J lost 1 base, V lost 1 base, and 1 base had no gene match. Germline V CDR1 and CDR2: SQVTM, ANQGSEA. The CDR3 bases are TGCAGCGTTGAAGCGGGACAGGGGAACACTGAAGCTTTCTTT. It yields the protein CSVEAGQGNTEAFF.

V and J are TRBV5-1 and TRBJ2-3; weak D call: TRBD1 (5 bases). Trimming took off 4 bases at V and 6 bases at J, with 9 bases between the two ends. The germline CDR1 and CDR2 sequences are SGHRS and YFSETQ. The CDR3 runs 12 residues. In DNA, the CDR3 is TGCGCCAGCAGCCAGAACAGGGATACGCAGTATTTT. This sequence encodes CASSQNRDTQYF.

This chain joins TRBV9 and TRBJ1-1, with 7 bases identical to TRBD1. Looked up from germline, CDR1 is SGDLS and CDR2 is YYNGEE. The ends lost 4 bases at V and 0 bases at J; junction bases unmatched: 6. This CDR3 has 15 amino acids. The CDR3 region has the DNA TGTGCCAGCAGCTTAACAGGGGTGATGAACACTGAAGCTTTCTTT. Its protein is CASSLTGVMNTEAFF.

The rearrangement uses TRBV5-1 and TRBJ1-6; a weak D match, TRBD1 (5 bases). The germline gives CDR1 SGHRS, CDR2 YFSETQ. With 1 base removed from V and 5 bases from J, the gap between germline ends came to 7 bases. The CDR3 covers 14 residues. CDR3 region: CASSLSGDNSPLHF. CDR3 nucleotide sequence: TGCGCCAGCAGCTTGTCGGGGGATAATTCACCCCTCCACTTT.

As DNA, the CDR3 is TGTGCCAGTAGTGAGGGGGACAGCAATCAGCCCCAGCATTTT. Protein: CASSEGDSNQPQHF. This chain uses TRBV19 with TRBJ1-5; tentative D call: TRBD1 (6 bases). The length of the CDR3 is 14 residues. Per germline, CDR1 LNHDA and CDR2 SQIVND (reference sequence). V lost 5 bases to trimming and J lost 1 base, with 9 bases between them.

CDR3 amino acids: CASSLVRTRGFSEAFF. CDR3 DNA: TGTGCCAGCAGCTTAGTTAGGACCAGGGGATTCTCTGAAGCTTTCTTT. The chain has TRBV11-2 and TRBJ1-1, with a weak D call TRBD1 (6 bases). V gave up 1 base and J gave up 6 bases, with 18 bases separating them. From germline, CDR1 is SGHAT and CDR2 FQNNGV. This CDR3 contains 16 residues.

The chain has TRBV2 and TRBJ1-6, with 7 bases lining up with TRBD1. The germline gives CDR1 SNHLY, CDR2 FYNNEI. CDR3 size: 14 residues. V shed 9 bases and J 8 bases; nucleotides not matched to a gene: 10. The CDR3 loop is CARTGVKSHSPLHF. Written as DNA, the CDR3 is TGTGCCAGAACAGGGGTAAAATCTCATTCACCCCTCCACTTT.